These T cell receptor beta chains were read from a single sample in a study of beta chain features in type 1 diabetes. TCRdb keeps only in-frame clones here, not all; method: immunoSEQ multiplex PCR. The table has 200,000 to 300,000 clones, roughly 15% seen once; the top ten hold about 0.026%. What was sequenced was naive CD4+ T cells from blood. The receptors shown here come from a woman in her 40s in good health. CDR3s include the opening cysteine and the closing phenylalanine or tryptophan. Each record gives: D gene, CDR3 length, J gene, clone size, V gene, CDR3 protein, CDR3 DNA. The D gene is left open where the match is weak. Expanded clones are given a class, and other clones once, few, many or no size at all.

D: TRBD1
length: 15
J: TRBJ2-7
size: .
V: TRBV19
CDR3: CASTRSRDRGYEQYF
DNA: TGTGCCAGTACCAGGAGCCGGGACAGGGGCTACGAGCAGTACTTC

D: .
length: 14
J: TRBJ2-2
size: .
V: TRBV6-5
CDR3: CASSYSPDTGELFF
DNA: TGTGCCAGCAGTTACTCTCCGGACACCGGGGAGCTGTTTTTT

D: TRBD1
length: 18
J: TRBJ1-1
size: .
V: TRBV10-3
CDR3: CAISEHRGGYLSNTEAFF
DNA: TGTGCCATCAGTGAACACAGGGGGGGGTACCTATCCAACACTGAAGCTTTCTTT

D: TRBD1
length: 13
J: TRBJ1-5
size: few
V: TRBV29-1
CDR3: CSVGGQGLQPQHF
DNA: TGCAGCGTCGGGGGACAGGGGCTTCAGCCCCAGCATTTT

D: TRBD2
length: 17
J: TRBJ2-2
size: .
V: TRBV5-1
CDR3: CASSHRAGAENTGELFF
DNA: TGCGCCAGCTCCCACCGAGCGGGGGCGGAAAACACCGGGGAGCTGTTTTTT

D: TRBD1
length: 16
J: TRBJ1-3
size: .
V: TRBV9
CDR3: CASSARDRPSGNTIYF
DNA: TGTGCCAGCAGCGCACGGGACAGGCCCTCTGGAAACACCATATATTTT

D: .
length: 12
J: TRBJ1-1
size: .
V: TRBV6-6
CDR3: CASSYFRSEAFF
DNA: TGTGCCAGCAGTTACTTCCGTTCTGAAGCTTTCTTT

D: .
length: 14
J: TRBJ1-3
size: few
V: TRBV18
CDR3: CASSSQLSGNTIYF
DNA: TGTGCCAGCTCATCACAGCTCTCTGGAAACACCATATATTTT

D: TRBD2
length: 17
J: TRBJ2-1
size: few
V: TRBV29-1
CDR3: CSVVGTSGESSYNEQFF
DNA: TGCAGCGTTGTCGGGACTAGCGGTGAAAGCTCCTACAATGAGCAGTTCTTC

D: TRBD1
length: 16
J: TRBJ2-3
size: .
V: TRBV5-1
CDR3: CASSPSGTGTSDTQYF
DNA: TGCGCCAGCAGTCCGTCCGGGACAGGGACCTCAGATACGCAGTATTTT

D: .
length: 15
J: TRBJ1-4
size: few
V: TRBV11-2
CDR3: CASSRGVGGFEKLFF
DNA: TGTGCCAGCAGTCGAGGGGTGGGAGGGTTCGAAAAACTGTTTTTT

D: .
length: 13
J: TRBJ1-1
size: .
V: TRBV7-2
CDR3: CASSLIQHTEAFF
DNA: TGTGCCAGCAGCTTAATACAGCACACTGAAGCTTTCTTT

D: .
length: 15
J: TRBJ1-1
size: .
V: TRBV6-4
CDR3: CASSDDTSGNTEAFF
DNA: TGTGCCAGCAGTGACGACACAAGCGGGAACACTGAAGCTTTCTTT

D: .
length: 11
J: TRBJ2-1
size: few
V: TRBV6-5
CDR3: CASSYGTGRFF
DNA: TGTGCCAGCAGTTACGGGACTGGGCGGTTCTTC

D: .
length: 15
J: TRBJ1-2
size: few
V: TRBV19
CDR3: CASSDWAGHNYGYTF
DNA: TGTGCCAGTAGTGATTGGGCAGGGCATAACTATGGCTACACCTTC

D: .
length: 13
J: TRBJ1-4
size: .
V: TRBV12-5
CDR3: CASGLVLNEKLFF
DNA: TGTGCTAGTGGTTTGGTCCTTAATGAAAAACTGTTTTTT

D: TRBD2
length: 19
J: TRBJ2-2
size: few
V: TRBV15
CDR3: CATSRDHPGLAANTGELFF
DNA: TGTGCCACCAGCAGAGATCATCCGGGACTAGCGGCGAACACCGGGGAGCTGTTTTTT

D: .
length: 18
J: TRBJ2-5
size: .
V: TRBV7-8
CDR3: CASSRDGRGRGKETDQYF
DNA: TGTGCCAGCAGCCGTGACGGACGGGGGAGGGGGAAAGAGACGGACCAGTACTTC

D: TRBD1
length: 15
J: TRBJ1-4
size: few
V: TRBV5-1
CDR3: CASRPGQVQNEKLFF
DNA: TGCGCCAGCAGACCCGGACAGGTCCAAAATGAAAAACTGTTTTTT

D: .
length: 15
J: TRBJ2-5
size: .
V: TRBV2
CDR3: CASSPGVTGQETQYF
DNA: TGTGCCAGCAGTCCAGGGGTTACGGGTCAAGAGACCCAGTACTTC

D: TRBD2
length: 17
J: TRBJ2-1
size: few
V: TRBV18
CDR3: CASSRLREGSSYNEQFF
DNA: TGTGCCAGCTCACGGCTGAGGGAGGGTAGCTCCTACAATGAGCAGTTCTTC

D: .
length: 11
J: TRBJ1-2
size: .
V: TRBV27
CDR3: CASSPDRIYTF
DNA: TGTGCCAGCAGTCCCGACAGAATTTATACCTTC

D: .
length: 13
J: TRBJ2-3
size: few
V: TRBV18
CDR3: CASSPRGTDTQYF
DNA: TGTGCCAGCTCACCCCGGGGTACAGATACGCAGTATTTT

D: TRBD1
length: 13
J: TRBJ2-1
size: .
V: TRBV25-1
CDR3: CASRDRGLDEQFF
DNA: TGTGCCAGCAGGGACAGGGGGCTGGATGAGCAGTTCTTC

D: TRBD1
length: 14
J: TRBJ1-1
size: few
V: TRBV5-1
CDR3: CASRGRDRGVEAFF
DNA: TGCGCCAGCAGAGGGAGGGACAGGGGAGTTGAAGCTTTCTTT

D: .
length: 15
J: TRBJ2-1
size: .
V: TRBV7-2
CDR3: CASSQTGSSYNEQFF
DNA: TGTGCCAGCAGCCAGACAGGCAGCTCCTACAATGAGCAGTTCTTC

D: .
length: 17
J: TRBJ1-1
size: few
V: TRBV14
CDR3: CASSQVFGALLRTEAFF
DNA: TGTGCCAGCAGCCAAGTGTTTGGGGCTTTGCTGCGCACTGAAGCTTTCTTT

D: TRBD1
length: 16
J: TRBJ2-7
size: few
V: TRBV5-1
CDR3: CASSRIGQGVSYEQYF
DNA: TGCGCCAGCAGCAGAATCGGACAGGGTGTTTCCTACGAGCAGTACTTC

D: .
length: 16
J: TRBJ2-5
size: .
V: TRBV7-9
CDR3: CASSRRGGRGQETQYF
DNA: TGTGCCAGCAGCCGACGTGGAGGCAGGGGCCAAGAGACCCAGTACTTC

D: TRBD1
length: 13
J: TRBJ2-7
size: few
V: TRBV10-3
CDR3: CATGGQGAHEQYF
DNA: TGTGCCACGGGTGGACAGGGGGCACACGAGCAGTACTTC

D: TRBD1
length: 22
J: TRBJ2-6
size: .
V: TRBV7-8
CDR3: CASSLVPPLYATGRSGANVLTF
DNA: TGTGCCAGCAGCTTAGTCCCCCCCTTATATGCGACAGGGCGGTCTGGGGCCAACGTCCTGACTTTC